The 2 T cell receptor beta chains below were found in one sample sequenced in a study of T cells in women clearing cervical HPV infection. Only in-frame clones appear in the TCRdb table, and some are missing; sequencing was by immunoSEQ multiplex PCR. The sample includes about 36,000 clones. Sequenced material: blood buffy coat. These TCRs come from a woman aged 18-70 years with a cervical HPV16 infection that either progressed to CIN3+ or cleared (not recorded which).

As for this clone: The sequence runs out 3 residues before the end of the CDR3; the remainder is reconstructed from the germline J gene. V gene TRBV7-2 combines with J gene TRBJ2-7, with D perhaps matching TRBD1 (5 bases). CDR1 is SGHTA and CDR2 is FQGNSA in the germline V gene. The V gene lost 0 bases and the J gene lost 3 bases, with 9 bases spanning the gap. The CDR3 covers 14 residues. The CDR3 protein is CASSLAAGNYEQYF. Partial CDR3 DNA: TGTGCCAGCAGCTTAGCGGCAGGGAACTACGAG.

Worth noting for this clone: The read gets to within 3 residues of the CDR3 end, and the germline J gene fills in the rest. The rearrangement links TRBV27 to TRBJ2-5; perhaps TRBD1 as D (6 bases). The CDR3 is made up of 14 amino acids. V lost 6 bases to trimming and J lost 5 bases, with 16 bases between them. CDR1 and CDR2 (germline): MNHEY, SMNVEV (reference sequence). The sequenced part of the CDR3 DNA is TGTGCCAGCAGCCAAGATACAGGGATCGAGACC. As protein: CASSQDTGIET. The CDR3 in its entirety is CASSQDTGIETQYF.